The present TCR beta chain was sequenced within a study of siplizumab effects on memory and regulatory T cells. Concerning this clone itself: Antigen specificity is unknown.

Sequencing was performed with immunoSEQ multiplex PCR; in TCRdb, only in-frame clones are kept and a portion is missing. The sample has around 7,000 clones, approximately 70% seen once; the top ten hold 48%. Trimming cost V 6 bases and J 0 bases; bases outside gene matches: 7. The CDR3 spans 17 residues. Germline CDR1 is MNHEY and CDR2 is SMNVEV (reference sequence). Study findings and constraints: The Treg-derived share of mappable alloreactive CD4+ clones averaged about 68% with siplizumab and 26.9% in controls. The apparent diversity of naive T cells exceeded that of memory cells, and naive T cells seemed to make a major contribution to the alloresponse.

The receptor was isolated from a human donor in good health. The sample was effector memory CD8+ T cells sorted from blood. Subset described: unstimulated CD8+ effector memory T cells. This chain links TRBV27 with TRBJ2-6, with 8 nucleotides matching TRBD1. CDR3 DNA: TGTGCCAGCAGGACCCGGGACAGGATCTCTGGGGCCAACGTCCTGACTTTC. Translating it yields CASRTRDRISGANVLTF.